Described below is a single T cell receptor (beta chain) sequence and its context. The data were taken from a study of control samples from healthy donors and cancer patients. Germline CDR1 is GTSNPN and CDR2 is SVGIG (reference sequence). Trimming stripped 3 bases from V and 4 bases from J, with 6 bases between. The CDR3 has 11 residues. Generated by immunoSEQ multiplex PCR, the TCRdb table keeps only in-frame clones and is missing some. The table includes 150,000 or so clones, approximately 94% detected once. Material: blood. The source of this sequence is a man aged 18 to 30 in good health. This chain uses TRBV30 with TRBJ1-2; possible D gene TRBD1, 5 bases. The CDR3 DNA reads TGTGCCTGGAGGACAGCCTATGGCTACACCTTC. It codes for CAWRTAYGYTF.